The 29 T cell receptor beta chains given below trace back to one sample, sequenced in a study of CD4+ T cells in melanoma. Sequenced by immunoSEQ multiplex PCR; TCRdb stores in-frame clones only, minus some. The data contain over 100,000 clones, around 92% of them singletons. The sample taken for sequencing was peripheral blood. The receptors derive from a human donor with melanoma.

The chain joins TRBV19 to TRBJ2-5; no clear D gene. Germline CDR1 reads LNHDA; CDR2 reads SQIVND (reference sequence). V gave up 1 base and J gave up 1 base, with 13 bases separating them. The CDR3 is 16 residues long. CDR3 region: CASSIGAWTAQETQYF. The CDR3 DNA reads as TGTGCCAGTAGTATAGGGGCTTGGACGGCCCAAGAGACCCAGTACTTC.

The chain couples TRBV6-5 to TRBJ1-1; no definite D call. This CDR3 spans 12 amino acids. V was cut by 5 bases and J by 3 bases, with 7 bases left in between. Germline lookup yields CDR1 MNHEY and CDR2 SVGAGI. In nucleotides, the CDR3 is TGTGCCAGCAGTGAGGTCCACACTGAAGCTTTCTTT. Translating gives CASSEVHTEAFF.

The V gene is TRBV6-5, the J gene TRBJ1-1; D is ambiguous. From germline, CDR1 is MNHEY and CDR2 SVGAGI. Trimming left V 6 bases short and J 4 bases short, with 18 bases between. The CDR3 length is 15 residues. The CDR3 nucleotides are TGTGCCAGCAGACCTAGGAGGCAGGTTGGCACTGAAGCTTTCTTT. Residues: CASRPRRQVGTEAFF.

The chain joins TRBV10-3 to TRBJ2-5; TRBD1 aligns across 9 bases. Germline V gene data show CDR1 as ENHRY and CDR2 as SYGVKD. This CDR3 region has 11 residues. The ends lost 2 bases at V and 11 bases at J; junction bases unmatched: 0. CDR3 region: CAISEGTGQYF. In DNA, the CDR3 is TGTGCCATCAGTGAGGGGACAGGGCAGTACTTC.

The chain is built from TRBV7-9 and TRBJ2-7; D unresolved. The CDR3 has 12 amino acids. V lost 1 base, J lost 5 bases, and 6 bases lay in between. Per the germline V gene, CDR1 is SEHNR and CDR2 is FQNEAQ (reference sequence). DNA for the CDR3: TGTGCCAGCAGCTTAGGGGTAAACGAGCAGTACTTC. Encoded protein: CASSLGVNEQYF.

In nucleotides, the CDR3 is TGTGCCAGCAGTGCAGAGTATGGCTACACCTTC. Translation: CASSAEYGYTF. The rearrangement joins TRBV2 to TRBJ1-2, with D hard to call. The V and J ends lost 4 bases and 5 bases respectively, with 5 bases between them. The CDR3 contains 11 residues. Per the germline V gene, CDR1 is SNHLY and CDR2 is FYNNEI. The full variable domain, its missing parts supplied by reference TRBV2 and TRBJ1-2, is EPEVTQTPSHQVTQMGQEVILRCVPISNHLYFYWYRQILGQKVEFLVSFYNNEISEKSEIFDDQFSVERPDGSNFTLKIRSTKLEDSAMYFCASSAEYGYTFGSGTRLTVV.

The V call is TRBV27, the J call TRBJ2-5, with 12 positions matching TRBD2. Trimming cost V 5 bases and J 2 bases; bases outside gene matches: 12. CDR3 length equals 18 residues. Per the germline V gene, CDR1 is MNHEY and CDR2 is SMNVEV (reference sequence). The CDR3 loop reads CASSARLAGAWEQETQYF. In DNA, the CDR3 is TGTGCCAGCAGTGCACGACTAGCGGGGGCCTGGGAGCAAGAGACCCAGTACTTC.

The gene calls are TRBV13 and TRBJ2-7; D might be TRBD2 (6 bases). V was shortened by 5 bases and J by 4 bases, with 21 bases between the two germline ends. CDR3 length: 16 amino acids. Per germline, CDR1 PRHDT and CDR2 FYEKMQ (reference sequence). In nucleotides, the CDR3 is TGTGCCAGCAGCGGGAGTCGTCGGGCGGGGACTTACGAGCAGTACTTC. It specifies CASSGSRRAGTYEQYF.

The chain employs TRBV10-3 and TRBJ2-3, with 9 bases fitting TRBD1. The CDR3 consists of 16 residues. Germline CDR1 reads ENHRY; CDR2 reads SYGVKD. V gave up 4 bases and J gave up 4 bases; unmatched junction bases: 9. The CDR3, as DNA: TGTGCCATCAGTGGCACCGGGACAGGGATCGCAGATACGCAGTATTTT. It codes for CAISGTGTGIADTQYF.

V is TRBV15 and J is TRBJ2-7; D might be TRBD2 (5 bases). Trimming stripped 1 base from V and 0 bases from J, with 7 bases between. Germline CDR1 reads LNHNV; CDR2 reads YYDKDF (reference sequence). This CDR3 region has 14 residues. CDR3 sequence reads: CATSRGGPSYEQYF. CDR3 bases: TGTGCCACCAGCAGAGGCGGGCCCTCCTACGAGCAGTACTTC.

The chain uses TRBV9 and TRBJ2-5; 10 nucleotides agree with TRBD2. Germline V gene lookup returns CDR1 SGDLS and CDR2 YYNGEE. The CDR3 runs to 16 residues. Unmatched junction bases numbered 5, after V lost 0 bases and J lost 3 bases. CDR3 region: CASSVDRLAGEETQYF. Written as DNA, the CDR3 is TGTGCCAGCAGCGTAGACCGGCTAGCGGGGGAAGAGACCCAGTACTTC.

For the CDR3, the DNA is TGTGCCAGCAGTCGTACCGCAGTCTACGAGCAGTACTTC. Residues: CASSRTAVYEQYF. The chain has TRBV6-5 and TRBJ2-5, with D unresolved. The assigned J gene may be wrong: the sequence end matches TRBJ2-7 better. Germline values: CDR1 MNHEY, CDR2 SVGAGI. The length of the CDR3 is 13 residues.

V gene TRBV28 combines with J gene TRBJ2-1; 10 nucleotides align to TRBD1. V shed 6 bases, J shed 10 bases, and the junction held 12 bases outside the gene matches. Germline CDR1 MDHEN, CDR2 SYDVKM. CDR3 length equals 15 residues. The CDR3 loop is CASSPPAGQGKEQFF. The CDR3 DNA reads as TGTGCCAGCAGCCCGCCCGCGGGACAGGGGAAAGAGCAGTTCTTC.

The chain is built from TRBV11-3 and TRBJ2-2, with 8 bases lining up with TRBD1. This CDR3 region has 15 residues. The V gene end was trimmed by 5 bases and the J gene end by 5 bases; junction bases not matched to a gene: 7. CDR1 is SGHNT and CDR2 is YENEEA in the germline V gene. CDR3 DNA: TGTGCCAGCAGCCCATCCAGGGGGCAGACCGGGGAGCTGTTTTTT. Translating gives CASSPSRGQTGELFF.

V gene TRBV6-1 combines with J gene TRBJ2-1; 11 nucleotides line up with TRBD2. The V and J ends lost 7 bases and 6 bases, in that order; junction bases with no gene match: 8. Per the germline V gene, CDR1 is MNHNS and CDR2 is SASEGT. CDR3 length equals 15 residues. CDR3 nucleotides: TGTGCCAGCACTCGACTAGCGGGGAGGGGCAATGAGCAGTTCTTC. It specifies CASTRLAGRGNEQFF.

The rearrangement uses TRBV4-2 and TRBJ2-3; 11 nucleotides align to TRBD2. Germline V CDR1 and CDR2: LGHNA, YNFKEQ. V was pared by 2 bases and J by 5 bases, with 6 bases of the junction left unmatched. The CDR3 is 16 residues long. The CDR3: CASSQLVAGGRDTQYF. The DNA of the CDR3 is TGTGCCAGCAGCCAATTAGTAGCGGGAGGGAGAGATACGCAGTATTTT.

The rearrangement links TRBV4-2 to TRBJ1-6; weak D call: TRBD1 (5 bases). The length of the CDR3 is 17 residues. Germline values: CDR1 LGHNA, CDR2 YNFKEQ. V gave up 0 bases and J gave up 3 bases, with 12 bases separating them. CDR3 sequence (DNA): TGTGCCAGCAGCCAAGATCTCCCCCAGGGCTATAATTCACCCCTCCACTTT. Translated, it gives CASSQDLPQGYNSPLHF.

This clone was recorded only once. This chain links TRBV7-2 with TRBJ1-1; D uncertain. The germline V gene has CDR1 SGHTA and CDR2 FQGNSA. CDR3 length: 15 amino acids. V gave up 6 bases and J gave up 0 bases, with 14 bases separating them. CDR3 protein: CASSSDGRMNTEAFF. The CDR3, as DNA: TGTGCCAGCAGTTCCGACGGACGAATGAACACTGAAGCTTTCTTT.

This CDR3 is CASRFSGLAGGPLQETQYF. The CDR3 DNA reads as TGTGCCAGCAGATTCTCAGGACTAGCGGGAGGCCCCCTCCAAGAGACCCAGTACTTC. The chain joins TRBV28 to TRBJ2-5, with TRBD2 matching over 14 bases. After removal of 6 bases from V and 1 base from J, the junction contained 13 bases not matched to a gene. CDR3 size: 19 residues. CDR1 is MDHEN, CDR2 SYDVKM, per germline.

CDR3 sequence reads: CASSTAGVESETQYF. The CDR3 DNA is TGTGCCAGCAGTACAGCGGGAGTTGAATCGGAGACCCAGTACTTC. The J gene is TRBJ2-5, the V gene TRBV6-5; 8 bases are a match to TRBD2. The length of the CDR3 is 15 residues. Per germline, CDR1 MNHEY and CDR2 SVGAGI. The V gene end was trimmed by 5 bases and the J gene end by 5 bases; junction bases not matched to a gene: 10.

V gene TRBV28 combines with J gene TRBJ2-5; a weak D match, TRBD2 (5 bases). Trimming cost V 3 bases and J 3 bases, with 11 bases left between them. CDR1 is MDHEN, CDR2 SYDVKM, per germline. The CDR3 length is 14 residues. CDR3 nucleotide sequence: TGTGCCAGCAGTTTGCTGGAGGAGAAAGAGACCCAGTACTTC. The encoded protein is CASSLLEEKETQYF. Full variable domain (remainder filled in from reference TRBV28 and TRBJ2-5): DVKVTQSSRYLVKRTGEKVFLECVQDMDHENMFWYRQDPGLGLRLIYFSYDVKMKEKGDIPEGYSVSREKKERFSLILESASTNQTSMYLCASSLLEEKETQYFGPGTRLLVL.

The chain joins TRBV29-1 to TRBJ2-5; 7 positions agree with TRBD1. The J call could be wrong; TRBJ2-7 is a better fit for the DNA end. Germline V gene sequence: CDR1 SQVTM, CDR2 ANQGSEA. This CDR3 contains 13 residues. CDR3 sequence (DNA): TGCAGTGTCCTACAGGGGATCCCTACCGAGCAGTACTTC. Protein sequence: CSVLQGIPTEQYF.

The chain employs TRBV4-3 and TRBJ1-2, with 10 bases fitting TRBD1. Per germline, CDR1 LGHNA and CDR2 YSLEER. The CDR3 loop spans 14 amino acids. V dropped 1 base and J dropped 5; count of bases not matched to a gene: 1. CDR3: CASSQADRGYGYTF. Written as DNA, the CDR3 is TGCGCCAGCAGCCAAGCGGACAGGGGGTATGGCTACACCTTC.

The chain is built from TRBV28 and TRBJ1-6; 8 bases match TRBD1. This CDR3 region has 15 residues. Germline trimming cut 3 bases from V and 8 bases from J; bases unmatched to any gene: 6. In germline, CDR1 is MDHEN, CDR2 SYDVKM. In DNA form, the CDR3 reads TGTGCCAGCAGTTTGTGGCAGGGGGCGCATTCACCCCTCCACTTT. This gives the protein CASSLWQGAHSPLHF.

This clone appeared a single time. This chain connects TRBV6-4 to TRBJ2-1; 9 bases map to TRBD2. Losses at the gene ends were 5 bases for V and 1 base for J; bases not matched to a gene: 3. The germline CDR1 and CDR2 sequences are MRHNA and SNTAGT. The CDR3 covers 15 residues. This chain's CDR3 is CASSWLAGSYNEQFF. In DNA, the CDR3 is TGTGCCAGCAGTTGGCTAGCGGGATCCTACAATGAGCAGTTCTTC.

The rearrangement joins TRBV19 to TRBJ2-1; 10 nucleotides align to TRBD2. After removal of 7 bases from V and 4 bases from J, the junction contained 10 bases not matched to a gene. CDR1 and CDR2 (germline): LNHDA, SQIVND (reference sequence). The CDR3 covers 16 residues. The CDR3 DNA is TGTGCCAGTATCCGATCTAGCGGGGGAGTGTACAATGAGCAGTTCTTC. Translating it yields CASIRSSGGVYNEQFF.

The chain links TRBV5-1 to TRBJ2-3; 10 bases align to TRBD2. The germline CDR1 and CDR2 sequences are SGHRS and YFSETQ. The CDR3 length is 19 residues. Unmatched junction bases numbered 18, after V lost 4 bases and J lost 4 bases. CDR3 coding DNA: TGCGCCAGCAGCCCCCTGTCAGGGAGCGGGAGGGCCGGGGCAGATACGCAGTATTTT. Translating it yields CASSPLSGSGRAGADTQYF.

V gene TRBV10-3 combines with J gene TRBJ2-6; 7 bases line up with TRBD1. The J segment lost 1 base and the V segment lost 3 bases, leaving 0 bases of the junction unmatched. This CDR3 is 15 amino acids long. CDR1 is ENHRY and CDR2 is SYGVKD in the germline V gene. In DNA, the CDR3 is TGTGCCATCAGTGAACAGGGGTCTGGGGCCAACGTCCTGACTTTC. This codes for CAISEQGSGANVLTF.

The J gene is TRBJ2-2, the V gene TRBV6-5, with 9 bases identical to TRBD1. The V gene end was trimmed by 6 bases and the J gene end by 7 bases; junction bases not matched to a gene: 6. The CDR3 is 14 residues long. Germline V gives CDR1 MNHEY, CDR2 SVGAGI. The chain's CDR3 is CASRTGGGVGELFF. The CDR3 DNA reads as TGTGCCAGCAGAACAGGGGGCGGGGTCGGGGAGCTGTTTTTT.